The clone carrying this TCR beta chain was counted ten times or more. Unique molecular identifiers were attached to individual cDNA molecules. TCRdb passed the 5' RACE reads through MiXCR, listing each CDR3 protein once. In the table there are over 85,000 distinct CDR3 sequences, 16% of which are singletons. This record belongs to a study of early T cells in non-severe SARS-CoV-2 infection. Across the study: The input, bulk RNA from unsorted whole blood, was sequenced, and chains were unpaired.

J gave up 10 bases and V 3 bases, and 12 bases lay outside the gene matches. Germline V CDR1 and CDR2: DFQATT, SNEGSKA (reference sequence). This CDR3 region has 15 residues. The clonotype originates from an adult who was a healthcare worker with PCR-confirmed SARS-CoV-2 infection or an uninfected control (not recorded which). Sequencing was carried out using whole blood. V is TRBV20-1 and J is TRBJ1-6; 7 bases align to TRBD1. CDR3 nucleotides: TGCAGTGCTAGCACCGACGAAGGGGGCGTCTCACCCCTCCACTTT. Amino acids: CSASTDEGGVSPLHF.